The next 23 T cell receptor beta chains were all read from a single sample in a study of blood T cell repertoires in COVID-19. Sequencing was performed with immunoSEQ multiplex PCR; in TCRdb, only in-frame clones are kept and a portion is missing. The sample lists 75,000 to 95,000 clones, about four fifths seen once, with 12% in the top ten. The sample taken for sequencing was peripheral blood. These receptors all come from a woman aged 40 to 50 with active or convalescent COVID-19.

The chain is built from TRBV7-8 and TRBJ1-6; D is undetermined. Between the trimmed V and J ends, which lost 1 base and 9 bases, there was a span of 10 bases. Looked up from germline, CDR1 is SGHVS and CDR2 is FQNEAQ. The CDR3 is 14 amino acids. Written as DNA, the CDR3 is TGTGCCAGCAGCTTAGTCAAGGGAGGTTCACCCCTCCACTTT. Translated: CASSLVKGGSPLHF.

This clone came up once. The chain carries TRBV19 and TRBJ1-3; 9 bases agree with TRBD1. With V trimmed by 6 bases and J by 0 bases, 6 bases remained unmatched. This CDR3 has 16 amino acids. Germline V gene data show CDR1 as LNHDA and CDR2 as SQIVND (reference sequence). The CDR3 protein is CASRGDRAFSGNTIYF. CDR3 DNA: TGTGCCAGTAGAGGGGACAGGGCCTTCTCTGGAAACACCATATATTTT.

This clone was observed a few times. The V gene is TRBV29-1, the J gene TRBJ2-5; D gene ambiguous. Between the trimmed V and J ends, which lost 4 bases and 3 bases, there was a span of 9 bases. The length of the CDR3 is 12 residues. Germline V gene data show CDR1 as SQVTM and CDR2 as ANQGSEA. The CDR3 nucleotides read TGCAGCGTTGTAACTGCGGAAGAGACCCAGTACTTC. It translates to CSVVTAEETQYF.

The chain couples TRBV2 to TRBJ2-1; 7 positions agree with TRBD1. The CDR3 loop spans 11 amino acids. The V gene end was trimmed by 7 bases and the J gene end by 9 bases; junction bases not matched to a gene: 3. The germline V gene encodes CDR1 SNHLY and CDR2 FYNNEI. The CDR3 DNA reads TGTGCCAGCATAGGGGGCCTTGAGCAGTTCTTC. Its translation is CASIGGLEQFF.

The chain links TRBV7-9 to TRBJ2-2; D remains ambiguous. The CDR3 loop spans 14 amino acids. V was cut by 1 base and J by 5 bases, with 8 bases left in between. The germline V gene encodes CDR1 SEHNR and CDR2 FQNEAQ (reference sequence). CDR3 loop: CASSLVTETGELFF. The CDR3 DNA follows: TGTGCCAGCAGCTTAGTAACAGAGACCGGGGAGCTGTTTTTT.

The V gene is TRBV28, the J gene TRBJ1-6; 8 nucleotides agree with TRBD1. V was clipped by 5 bases and J by 0 bases; unmatched bases: 3. In germline, CDR1 is MDHEN, CDR2 SYDVKM. The length of the CDR3 is 16 residues. The CDR3 spells CASSVQGGSYNSPLHF. The CDR3 DNA is TGTGCCAGCAGTGTACAGGGGGGCTCCTATAATTCACCCCTCCACTTT.

The chain recombines TRBV4-3 with TRBJ2-2, with 16 bases aligning to TRBD2. Per germline, CDR1 LGHNA and CDR2 YSLEER. The CDR3 is 19 residues long. Trimming at V came to 6 bases and at J to 3 bases, leaving 10 bases not matched to a gene. CDR3 DNA sequence: TGCGCCAGCAGAGGACCGGGACTAGCGGGGGGGCAGGACACCGGGGAGCTGTTTTTT. It yields the protein CASRGPGLAGGQDTGELFF.

The rearrangement joins TRBV10-3 to TRBJ2-2, with D possibly matching TRBD1 (7 bases). V was cut by 2 bases and J by 5 bases, with 12 bases left in between. The CDR3 totals 15 residues. Per the germline V gene, CDR1 is ENHRY and CDR2 is SYGVKD. The CDR3: CAISERRGETGELFF. Here the CDR3 DNA reads TGTGCCATCAGTGAGCGCAGGGGGGAGACCGGGGAGCTGTTTTTT.

The gene calls are TRBV5-6 and TRBJ2-5; 14 bases agree with TRBD2. V gave up 4 bases and J gave up 4 bases; unmatched junction bases: 6. CDR1 is SGHDT and CDR2 is YYEEEE in the germline V gene. The CDR3 runs 16 residues. The CDR3 reads CASSLGLAGGLETQYF. For the CDR3, the DNA is TGTGCCAGCAGCCTCGGACTAGCGGGGGGTCTAGAGACCCAGTACTTC.

The chain uses TRBV2 and TRBJ2-5, with TRBD1 matching 7 bases. This CDR3 spans 13 amino acids. CDR1 and CDR2 (germline): SNHLY, FYNNEI. The V and J ends lost 9 bases and 0 bases, in that order; junction bases with no gene match: 4. The CDR3 region is CASVQGYQETQYF. The CDR3 DNA is TGTGCCAGTGTACAGGGGTACCAAGAGACCCAGTACTTC.

V usage is TRBV3-1 (or the pseudogene TRBV3-2) and J usage is TRBJ2-2, with D hard to call. Trimming took off 5 bases at V and 4 bases at J, with 14 bases between the two ends. Per the germline V gene, CDR1 is LGHDT and CDR2 is YNNKEL (reference sequence). This CDR3 comprises 15 residues. CDR3 region: CASSGSGSGTGELFF. For the CDR3, the DNA is TGTGCCAGCAGCGGATCAGGATCTGGCACCGGGGAGCTGTTTTTT.

The chain recombines TRBV5-1 with TRBJ1-6; TRBD1 agrees at 7 bases. The CDR3 spans 14 residues. The ends lost 0 bases at V and 8 bases at J; junction bases unmatched: 2. CDR1 SGHRS and CDR2 YFSETQ come from the germline V gene. The CDR3 DNA reads TGCGCCAGCAGCTTGGTTACAGGGGATTCACCCCTCCACTTT. Amino acids: CASSLVTGDSPLHF. The entire variable domain, with the rest obtained from reference TRBV5-1 and TRBJ1-6, is as follows: KAGVTQTPRYLIKTRGQQVTLSCSPISGHRSVSWYQQTPGQGLQFLFEYFSETQRNKGNFPGRFSGRQFSNSRSEMNVSTLELGDSALYLCASSLVTGDSPLHFGNGTRLTVT.

This chain joins TRBV5-5 and TRBJ1-4; no reliable D call. The CDR3 length is 14 residues. The germline gives CDR1 SGHKS, CDR2 YYEKEE (reference sequence). Trimming removed 0 bases from V and 6 bases from J, with 9 bases in between. The CDR3, as DNA: TGTGCCAGCAGCTTGGACAGATTAGATGAAAAACTGTTTTTT. The encoded protein is CASSLDRLDEKLFF.

The V and J genes are TRBV7-9 and TRBJ1-2; 10 nucleotides match TRBD1. With V trimmed by 5 bases and J by 2 bases, 5 bases remained unmatched. The V gene's germline CDR1 is SEHNR and CDR2 FQNEAQ (reference sequence). This CDR3 has 15 residues. CDR3 in amino acids: CASSRSGQGNYGYTF. In DNA form, the CDR3 reads TGTGCCAGCAGCCGTTCGGGACAGGGGAACTATGGCTACACCTTC.

The chain has TRBV29-1 and TRBJ2-3; a weak D match, TRBD2 (6 bases). V was shortened by 4 bases and J by 2 bases, with 13 bases between the two germline ends. CDR1 and CDR2 from the germline V gene are SQVTM and ANQGSEA. CDR3 length equals 14 residues. CDR3 region: CSVGWRGFTDTQYF. The CDR3 bases are TGCAGCGTTGGCTGGCGGGGATTCACAGATACGCAGTATTTT.

This rearrangement joins TRBV12-3 or TRBV12-4 to TRBJ2-5; D is undetermined. The length of the CDR3 is 11 residues. Trimming took 6 bases from V and 4 from J, leaving 6 bases between them. The CDR3 loop is CASSSGETQYF. CDR3 coding DNA: TGTGCCAGCAGCTCCGGAGAGACCCAGTACTTC.

This clone was counted a single time. The genes are TRBV11-2 and TRBJ2-5, with a tentative D call TRBD1 (6 bases). The germline CDR1 and CDR2 sequences are SGHAT and FQNNGV. V was shortened by 2 bases and J by 6 bases, with 16 bases between the two germline ends. This CDR3 has 15 amino acids. The CDR3 DNA reads as TGTGCCAGCAGCTTATCAGGGCAGGGGTTGAAGACCCAGTACTTC. This translates into CASSLSGQGLKTQYF.

The genes are TRBV3-1 (or the pseudogene TRBV3-2) and TRBJ1-5, with D maybe TRBD1 (6 bases). V was pared by 0 bases and J by 7 bases, with 13 bases between. The CDR3 runs to 15 residues. Germline V gene sequence: CDR1 LGHDT, CDR2 YNNKEL (reference sequence). The CDR3 sequence: CASSQDSGAGQPQHF. The DNA of the CDR3 is TGTGCCAGCAGCCAAGATTCAGGGGCCGGACAGCCCCAGCATTTT.

Only a few counts were recorded for this clone. CDR3 DNA: TGTGCCAGCAGCTCCACCTCGACATACTTTTGGGTCTACGAGCAGTACTTC. This sequence encodes CASSSTSTYFWVYEQYF. This chain connects TRBV11-2 to TRBJ2-7; no firm D call. Germline V CDR1 and CDR2: SGHAT, FQNNGV. The CDR3 runs 17 residues. Trimming cost V 4 bases and J 3 bases, with 22 bases left between them.

V gene TRBV7-6 combines with J gene TRBJ2-2; D may be TRBD2 (6 bases). Germline CDR1 and CDR2: SGHVS and FNYEAQ. This CDR3 region has 15 residues. Trimming pared 4 bases from V and 6 bases from J, leaving 15 bases between. CDR3 sequence reads: CASSSPEVAAGELFF. The CDR3 coding sequence is TGTGCCAGCAGCTCCCCTGAGGTAGCGGCCGGGGAGCTGTTTTTT.

This chain links TRBV11-1 with TRBJ1-2; TRBD1 agrees at 7 bases. The CDR3 has 14 amino acids. From germline, CDR1 is SGHAT and CDR2 FQDESV (reference sequence). V was clipped by 6 bases and J by 4 bases; unmatched bases: 8. CDR3 region: CASSPTGAGYGYTF. The CDR3 nucleotides are TGTGCCAGCAGTCCTACAGGGGCTGGCTATGGCTACACCTTC. The full variable domain, its missing parts supplied by reference TRBV11-1 and TRBJ1-2, is EAEVAQSPRYKITEKSQAVAFWCDPISGHATLYWYRQILGQGPELLVQFQDESVVDDSQLPKDRFSAERLKGVDSTLKIQPAELGDSAMYLCASSPTGAGYGYTFGSGTRLTVV.

V and J are TRBV5-8 and TRBJ2-1, with 10 bases fitting TRBD2. The V and J ends lost 3 bases and 8 bases, in that order; junction bases with no gene match: 8. Per germline, CDR1 SGHTS and CDR2 YDEGEE. This CDR3 is 15 amino acids long. DNA for the CDR3: TGTGCCAGCAGCTCGCCAGCGGGAGGGCTCCATGAGCAGTTCTTC. Its translation: CASSSPAGGLHEQFF.

This sequence joins TRBV30 and TRBJ1-4; 11 bases fit TRBD1. Germline trimming cut 4 bases from V and 8 bases from J; bases unmatched to any gene: 6. The germline V gene has CDR1 GTSNPN and CDR2 SVGIG (reference sequence). The CDR3 is 14 amino acids. CDR3 in amino acids: CAWNVRTGGEKLFF. The CDR3 DNA sequence: TGTGCCTGGAATGTCCGGACAGGGGGCGAAAAACTGTTTTTT.